This T cell receptor beta chain originates from a study of graft-versus-host responses after intestinal transplantation. Study overall: Isolated intestinal, liver-intestinal, or multivisceral transplants had been given to the recipients. Every one of the recipients received anti-thymocyte globulin induction and afterwards took tacrolimus and steroids for roughly three years.

Generated by immunoSEQ multiplex PCR, the TCRdb table keeps only in-frame clones and is missing some. The profile shows approximately 94,000 clones, roughly 87% of them singletons. Notes on this clone: The target antigen is unknown.

The study, taken as a whole, reports: Early post-transplant falls in HvG clones accompanied the peak levels of circulating GvH clones. GvH clones detected in recipient marrow included some appearing first in ileum or blood.

The TCR was taken from a human donor who was the organ donor for an intestinal transplant. Sample: unstimulated CD4+ T cells sorted from spleen or lymph node cells, taken before transplant.

CDR3 sequence: CASRTSGGAQWNTQYF. The DNA for the CDR3 is TGCGCCAGCAGGACTAGCGGGGGGGCCCAATGGAATACGCAGTATTTT. V and J are TRBV10-2 and TRBJ2-3, with 14 positions matching TRBD2. V was clipped by 6 bases and J by 7 bases; unmatched bases: 9. The CDR3 sequence is 16 residues long. The germline CDR1 and CDR2 sequences are WSHSY and SAAADI.